Given below is one T cell receptor (beta chain) in context. Seattle's enrolled individuals joined amid active infection and were then monitored longitudinally. This specimen comes from a study of blood T cell repertoires in COVID-19. At the level of the study: T cells, B-cell-depleted T cells, or PBMCs provided the cDNA or gDNA that served as material.

CDR3 size: 12 residues. V shed 6 bases and J shed 3 bases, with 9 bases lying between them. CDR1 and CDR2 (germline): MNHEY, SVGAGI. Assay: immunoSEQ multiplex PCR; the TCRdb copy retains only in-frame clones and omits some. The sample consists of approximately 240,000 clones, about 93% of them appearing once. V usage is TRBV6-5 and J usage is TRBJ2-7; tentatively, D is TRBD1 (6 bases). The sample comprised peripheral blood. This TCR was recovered from a man aged 25 to 40 with COVID-19, enrolled during active disease. The CDR3 DNA reads TGTGCCAGCAGGAAGGACAGCTACGAGCAGTACTTC. Translating gives CASRKDSYEQYF.